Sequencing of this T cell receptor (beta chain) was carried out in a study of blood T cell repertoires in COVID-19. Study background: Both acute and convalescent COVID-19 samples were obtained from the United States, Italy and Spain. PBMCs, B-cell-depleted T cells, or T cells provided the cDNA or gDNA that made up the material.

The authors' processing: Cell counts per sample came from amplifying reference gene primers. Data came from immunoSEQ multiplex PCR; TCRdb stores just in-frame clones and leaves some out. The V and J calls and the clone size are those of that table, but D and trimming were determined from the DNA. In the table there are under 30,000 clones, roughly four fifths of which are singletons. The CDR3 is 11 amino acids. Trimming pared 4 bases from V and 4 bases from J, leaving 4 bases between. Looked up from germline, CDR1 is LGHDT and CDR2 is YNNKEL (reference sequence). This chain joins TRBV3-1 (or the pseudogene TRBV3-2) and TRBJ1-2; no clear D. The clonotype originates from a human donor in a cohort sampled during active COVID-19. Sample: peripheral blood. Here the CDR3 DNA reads TGTGCCAGCAGCCTTAGCTATGGCTACACCTTC. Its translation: CASSLSYGYTF.